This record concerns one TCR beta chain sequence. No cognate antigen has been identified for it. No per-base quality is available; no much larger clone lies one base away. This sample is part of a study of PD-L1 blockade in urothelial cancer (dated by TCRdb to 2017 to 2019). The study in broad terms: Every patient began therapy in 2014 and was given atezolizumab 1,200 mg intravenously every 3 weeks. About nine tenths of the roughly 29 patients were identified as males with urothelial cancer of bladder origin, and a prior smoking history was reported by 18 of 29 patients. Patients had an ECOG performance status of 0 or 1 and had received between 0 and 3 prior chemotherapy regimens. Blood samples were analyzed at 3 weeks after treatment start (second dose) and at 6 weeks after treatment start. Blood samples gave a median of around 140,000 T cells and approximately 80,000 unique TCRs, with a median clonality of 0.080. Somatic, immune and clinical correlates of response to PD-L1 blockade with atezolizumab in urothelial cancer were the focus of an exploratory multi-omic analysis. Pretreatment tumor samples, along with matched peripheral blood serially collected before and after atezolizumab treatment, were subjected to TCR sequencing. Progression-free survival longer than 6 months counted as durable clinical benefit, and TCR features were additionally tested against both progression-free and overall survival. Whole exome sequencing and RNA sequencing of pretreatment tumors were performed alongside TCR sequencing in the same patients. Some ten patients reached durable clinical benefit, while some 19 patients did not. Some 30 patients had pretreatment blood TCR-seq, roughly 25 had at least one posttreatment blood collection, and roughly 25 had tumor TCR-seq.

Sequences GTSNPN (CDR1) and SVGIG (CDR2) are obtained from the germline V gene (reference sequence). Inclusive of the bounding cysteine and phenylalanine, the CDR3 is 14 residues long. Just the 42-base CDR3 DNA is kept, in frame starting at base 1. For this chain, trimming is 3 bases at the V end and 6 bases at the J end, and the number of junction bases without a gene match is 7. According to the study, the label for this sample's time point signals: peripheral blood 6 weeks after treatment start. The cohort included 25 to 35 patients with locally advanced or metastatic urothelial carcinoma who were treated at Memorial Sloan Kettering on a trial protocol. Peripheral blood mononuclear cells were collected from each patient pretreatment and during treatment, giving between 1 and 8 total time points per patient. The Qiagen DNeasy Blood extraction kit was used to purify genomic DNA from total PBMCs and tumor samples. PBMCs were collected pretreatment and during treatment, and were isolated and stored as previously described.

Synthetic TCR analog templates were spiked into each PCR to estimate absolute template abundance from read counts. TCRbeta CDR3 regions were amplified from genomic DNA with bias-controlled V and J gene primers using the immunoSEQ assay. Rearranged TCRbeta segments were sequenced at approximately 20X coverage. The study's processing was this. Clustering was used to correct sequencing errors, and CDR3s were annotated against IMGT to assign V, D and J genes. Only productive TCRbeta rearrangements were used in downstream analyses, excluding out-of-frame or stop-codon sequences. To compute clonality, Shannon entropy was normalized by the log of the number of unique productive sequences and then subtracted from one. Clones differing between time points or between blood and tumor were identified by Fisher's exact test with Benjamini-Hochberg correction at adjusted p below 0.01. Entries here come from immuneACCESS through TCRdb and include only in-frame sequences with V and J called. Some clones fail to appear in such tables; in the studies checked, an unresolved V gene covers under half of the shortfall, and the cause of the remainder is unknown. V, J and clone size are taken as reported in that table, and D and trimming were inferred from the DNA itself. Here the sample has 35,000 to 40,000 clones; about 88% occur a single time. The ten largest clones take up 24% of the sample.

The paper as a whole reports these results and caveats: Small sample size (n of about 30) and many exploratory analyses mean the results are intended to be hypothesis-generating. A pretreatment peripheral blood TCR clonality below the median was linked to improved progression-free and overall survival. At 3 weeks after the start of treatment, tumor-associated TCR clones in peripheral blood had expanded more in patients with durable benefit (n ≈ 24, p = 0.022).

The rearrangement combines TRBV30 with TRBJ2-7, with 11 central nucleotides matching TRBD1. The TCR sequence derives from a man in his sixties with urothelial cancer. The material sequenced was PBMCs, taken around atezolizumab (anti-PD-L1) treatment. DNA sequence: TGTGCCTGGAGCGGGGGACAGGGGGGCCTCGAGCAGTACTTC. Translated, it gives CAWSGGQGGLEQYF.